The T cell receptor (beta chain) described here comes from a study of blood T cell repertoires in COVID-19. Study at large: The origin of the acute and convalescent COVID-19 samples was the United States, Italy and Spain.

Clones were read by immunoSEQ multiplex PCR, and TCRdb kept only the in-frame ones, dropping some. The data contain approximately 220,000 clones, approximately 83% of them singletons. Cohort placement rested on clinical history that participants reported themselves. The germline V gene has CDR1 SNHLY and CDR2 FYNNEI. CDR3 size: 14 residues. The V end lost 1 base, the J end lost 6 bases, and 13 bases lay between the germline ends. The V call is TRBV2, the J call TRBJ2-7; D is unresolved. The source is a woman between 50 and 59 years old who had been exposed to COVID-19. What was sequenced was PBMCs or T cells enriched from blood (not recorded which). This CDR3 reads CASSEGFSPGEQYF. DNA of the CDR3: TGTGCCAGCAGTGAAGGCTTTAGCCCGGGCGAGCAGTACTTC.